This is a list of T cell receptor beta chains from one sample in a study of OX40 agonist ivuxolimab in advanced cancers. TCRdb's table, derived via immunoSEQ multiplex PCR, lists solely in-frame clones and lacks some. The sample records approximately 59,000 clones, 81% being singletons. The sequences come from CD4+ or CD8+ T cells sorted from blood, collected in a trial of the OX40 agonist ivuxolimab. The receptor set was obtained from an adult with an advanced solid tumor such as melanoma, head and neck, liver or kidney cancer. CDR3s include the opening cysteine and the closing phenylalanine or tryptophan. D genes are given only for firm matches. Size is omitted from some rows. Given values are once, few, many or a class for expanded clones.

TRBV2,15,-,TRBJ2-2,TRBD1,CASRSDRVYTGELFF,TGTGCCAGCAGATCGGACAGGGTTTACACCGGGGAGCTGTTTTTT
TRBV25-1,13,-,TRBJ1-2,-,CASSESFLYGYTF,TGTGCCAGCAGTGAATCGTTCCTCTATGGCTACACCTTC
TRBV5-1,15,once,TRBJ1-2,-,CASSLEGLGPHGYTF,TGCGCCAGCAGCTTGGAAGGGTTGGGCCCCCACGGCTACACCTTC
TRBV27,14,-,TRBJ1-6,TRBD1,CASNMDRGNSPLHF,TGTGCCAGCAATATGGACAGGGGCAATTCACCCCTCCACTTT
TRBV6-6,14,-,TRBJ1-2,-,CASSYSSDTYGYTF,TGTGCCAGCAGTTACTCGAGTGACACCTATGGCTACACCTTC
TRBV27,11,-,TRBJ1-3,-,CASSSGNTIYF,TGTGCCAGCAGTTCCGGAAACACCATATATTTT
TRBV7-3,13,-,TRBJ1-6,-,CASSLTAGSPLHF,TGTGCCAGCAGCTTAACGGCCGGTTCACCCCTCCACTTT
TRBV11-3,15,-,TRBJ1-5,-,CASSLAGEFNQPQHF,TGTGCCAGCAGCTTGGCTGGGGAGTTCAATCAGCCCCAGCATTTT
TRBV7-3,16,once,TRBJ2-1,-,CASSGTSTPNFNEQFF,TGTGCCAGCAGCGGAACTAGCACCCCCAATTTTAATGAGCAGTTCTTC
TRBV25-1,14,few,TRBJ1-4,TRBD1,CASRLTGRDEKLFF,TGTGCCAGCAGGCTGACAGGGAGGGATGAAAAACTGTTTTTT
TRBV7-6,14,-,TRBJ1-6,TRBD1,CASSSRQGNSPLHF,TGTGCCAGCAGCTCCAGACAGGGAAATTCACCCCTCCACTTT
TRBV6-1,16,-,TRBJ2-2,-,CASSKGGGAGPGELFF,TGTGCCAGCAGTAAAGGAGGGGGCGCAGGACCCGGGGAGCTGTTTTTT
TRBV5-8,14,-,TRBJ2-7,-,CASSFKGAGARQYF,TGTGCCAGCAGCTTCAAGGGGGCGGGGGCCCGGCAGTACTTC
TRBV2,11,-,TRBJ2-7,-,CASSWTEIQYF,TGTGCCAGCAGTTGGACAGAAATACAGTACTTC
TRBV19,17,-,TRBJ2-2,TRBD2,CASSITSGGWYTGELFF,TGTGCCAGTAGTATCACTAGCGGGGGGTGGTACACCGGGGAGCTGTTTTTT
TRBV5-1,14,-,TRBJ2-7,TRBD2,CASSPRGGPYEQYF,TGCGCCAGCAGCCCCCGGGGGGGGCCCTACGAGCAGTACTTC
TRBV5-1,15,-,TRBJ1-1,TRBD1,CASSSTGVQYPEAFF,TGCGCCAGCAGCTCGACAGGGGTTCAGTACCCTGAAGCTTTCTTT
TRBV9,15,-,TRBJ2-7,TRBD1,CASSVEPGQTYEQYF,TGTGCCAGCAGCGTAGAACCGGGACAGACCTACGAGCAGTACTTC
TRBV7-2,14,-,TRBJ1-1,-,CASSLTVVNTEAFF,TGTGCCAGCAGCTTAACGGTGGTGAACACTGAAGCTTTCTTT
TRBV27,15,-,TRBJ2-2,-,CASSFRGANTGELFF,TGTGCCAGCAGTTTCAGAGGGGCGAACACCGGGGAGCTGTTTTTT
TRBV4-1,16,-,TRBJ2-5,TRBD1,CASRKVGQANQETQYF,TGCGCCAGCAGAAAAGTCGGACAGGCTAATCAAGAGACCCAGTACTTC
TRBV28,15,once,TRBJ2-1,TRBD1,CASSGTGGSYNEQFF,TGTGCCAGCAGTGGGACAGGGGGCTCCTACAATGAGCAGTTCTTC
TRBV5-1,14,-,TRBJ2-7,TRBD1,CASSLGQGGGEQYF,TGCGCCAGCAGCCTGGGACAGGGGGGTGGCGAGCAGTACTTC
TRBV28,14,-,TRBJ2-3,TRBD2,CASQAGGARDTQYF,TGTGCCAGCCAGGCGGGGGGGGCCAGAGATACGCAGTATTTT
TRBV5-4,15,-,TRBJ2-7,TRBD1,CASSSPGQGVYEQYF,TGTGCCAGCAGCTCGCCGGGACAGGGGGTCTACGAGCAGTACTTC
TRBV19,15,-,TRBJ2-2,TRBD1,CASSIGAGGTGELFF,TGTGCCAGTAGTATAGGGGCAGGGGGCACCGGGGAGCTGTTTTTT
TRBV6-5,15,-,TRBJ2-7,TRBD2,CASSRGGSIGTEQYF,TGTGCCAGCAGCCGCGGGGGATCAATAGGGACCGAGCAGTACTTC
TRBV7-6,14,few,TRBJ1-1,-,CASSPTGLNTEAFF,TGTGCCAGTTCACCGACAGGTCTCAACACTGAAGCTTTCTTT
TRBV10-3,14,once,TRBJ1-1,-,CAISGTTVGAEAFF,TGTGCCATCAGTGGTACCACGGTCGGGGCTGAAGCTTTCTTT
TRBV5-5,14,-,TRBJ1-2,TRBD1,CASSSQGLSYGYTF,TGTGCCAGCAGCTCACAGGGGCTTTCGTATGGCTACACCTTC
TRBV5-4,14,-,TRBJ1-2,-,CASSIGTRNYGYTF,TGTGCCAGCAGCATCGGAACAAGGAACTATGGCTACACCTTC
TRBV5-4,13,-,TRBJ1-2,-,CASSLQGLDGYTF,TGTGCCAGCAGCTTACAGGGTTTGGACGGCTACACCTTC
TRBV7-3,16,-,TRBJ2-2,TRBD2,CASSAPGTSAHGELFF,TGTGCCAGCAGCGCCCCCGGGACTAGCGCCCACGGGGAGCTGTTTTTT
TRBV6-4,15,-,TRBJ2-3,-,CASSIFGGSTDTQYF,TGTGCCAGTTCGATCTTCGGGGGAAGCACAGATACGCAGTATTTT
TRBV7-3,15,-,TRBJ2-3,-,CASSLLRVGTDTQYF,TGTGCCAGCAGCTTACTTCGGGTAGGCACAGATACGCAGTATTTT
TRBV6-5,13,-,TRBJ1-5,-,CASSYQGSQPQHF,TGTGCCAGCAGTTACCAGGGTTCGCAGCCCCAGCATTTT
TRBV10-3,13,-,TRBJ2-3,TRBD2,CAISGGFTDTQYF,TGTGCCATCAGCGGGGGGTTCACAGATACGCAGTATTTT
TRBV19,15,once,TRBJ1-4,TRBD1,CASTDGTALNEKLFF,TGTGCCAGTACCGACGGGACAGCCCTGAATGAAAAACTGTTTTTT
TRBV5-1,16,-,TRBJ2-2,TRBD1,CASTASRGYSTGELFF,TGCGCCAGCACCGCCAGCAGGGGGTATAGCACCGGGGAGCTGTTTTTT
TRBV2,14,-,TRBJ1-3,-,CASSWAGEGNTIYF,TGTGCCAGCAGCTGGGCAGGAGAAGGAAACACCATATATTTT
TRBV5-6,16,-,TRBJ2-5,TRBD1,CASSLAFTGGVETQYF,TGTGCCAGCAGCTTGGCCTTTACAGGGGGCGTGGAGACCCAGTACTTC
TRBV5-5,16,-,TRBJ2-2,TRBD2,CASGLLAGGRTGELFF,TGTGCCAGCGGATTACTAGCGGGGGGCCGAACCGGGGAGCTGTTTTTT
TRBV7-2,13,-,TRBJ1-4,-,CASKRATNEKLFF,TGTGCCAGCAAGAGAGCAACTAATGAAAAACTGTTTTTT
TRBV2,14,-,TRBJ1-4,-,CASSESRESEKLFF,TGTGCCAGCAGTGAGTCAAGGGAGAGCGAAAAACTGTTTTTT
TRBV19,12,few,TRBJ1-1,-,CASRFQNTEAFF,TGTGCCAGTAGGTTTCAGAACACTGAAGCTTTCTTT
TRBV28,17,-,TRBJ1-6,TRBD1,CASSSPDRGGALAPLHF,TGTGCCAGCAGTTCTCCGGACAGGGGGGGCGCCTTGGCACCCCTCCACTTT
TRBV6-1,11,once,TRBJ1-1,TRBD1,CAIRGQTEAFF,TGTGCCATTAGGGGGCAGACTGAAGCTTTCTTT
TRBV27,13,-,TRBJ1-2,-,CASSVRGHYGYTF,TGTGCCAGCAGTGTTAGGGGCCACTATGGCTACACCTTC
TRBV4-1,19,-,TRBJ2-3,-,CASSQDFQRPSGSTDTQYF,TGCGCCAGCAGCCAAGATTTCCAGCGGCCGTCAGGTAGCACAGATACGCAGTATTTT
TRBV2,14,few,TRBJ1-1,-,CASSFGTSDTEAFF,TGTGCCAGCAGTTTCGGGACCAGCGACACTGAAGCTTTCTTT
TRBV19,14,-,TRBJ2-7,-,CASSRKGTLSEQYF,TGTGCCAGTAGTAGGAAGGGCACTTTATCCGAGCAGTACTTC